This T cell receptor beta chain appears in the sequencing data of a study of shared clonotypes between healthy human individuals (dated by TCRdb to 2019 to 2021). The study in broad terms: The cohort included three men and a couple of women between 18 and 49 years of age. To increase sequencing depth and limit assay-specific biases, different laboratories used diverse techniques to prepare libraries and sequence TCR repertoires. For each donor, CD4 naive and CD4 memory were each given three plates, CD8 naive was given two plates, and CD8 memory was given one plate. The study deeply sequenced blood TCR repertoires of about 5 healthy adults to estimate repertoire size and the extent of clonotype sharing between individuals. Per donor, leukapheresis produced somewhere between about 0.8 and 9 billion PBMCs. Overall study outcomes, separate from this receptor: Higher generation probabilities were observed for clonotypes shared by all four sorted-subset donors than for non-shared clonotypes. Across a few donors, around 5% of naive CD4, roughly 3.8% of naive CD8, about 2.3% of memory CD4, and roughly 0.41% of memory CD8 clonotypes were shared. Even with the large sequencing depth, rarefaction of the sorted-subset datasets indicated that sequencing was incomplete. Pairwise subsampling led to the expectation that sequencing depth would affect the degree of clonotype sharing among donors. Sampling was restricted to blood, and TCR repertoires in tissues likely differ from the TCR repertoires found in blood. Estimated clonotype richness was generally larger for naive than for memory subsets. Because the study included only a small number of donors, the genetic and exposure-history diversity represented was limited.

The germline V gene supplies CDR1 SQVTM and CDR2 ANQGSEA. V is pared back by 4 bases and J by 1 base, with 7 bases lying between the germline termini. The CDR3 measures 12 amino acids from cysteine to phenylalanine. CDR3 DNA only is kept here, 36 bases in frame from base 1. Using the deep immunoSEQ assay, TCR CDR3 regions were amplified from genomic DNA by multiplex PCR. For each cell subset, the extracted genomic DNA was distributed evenly across all wells of several immunoSEQ 96-well plates, and each plate served as one replicate. Each replicate PCR for sorted subsets received 200 ng genomic DNA, equal to about 29,000 T cell genomes. Purified libraries were measured with a Qubit 3.0 fluorometer, size-checked on a Bioanalyzer 2100, and measured again with the KAPA Library Quantification kit. Every immunoSEQ 96-well plate was sequenced on a separate single-read 150-cycle Illumina NextSeq 550 flow cell. Per the source publication's procedure: Because the immunoSEQ output held only junctional sequences and lacked quality scores, the filtering could not match the filtering applied to full-length reads. To assign V/J genes and CDR3, sequences were annotated against IMGT germline references using PyIR, a Python wrapper for IgBLAST v1.9. Reads were filtered out if the reads had weak V/J assignments (E-value above 1e-6), no CDR3, stop codons, out-of-frame junctions, or ambiguous translated residues. V3J clonotypes were defined by identical inferred V gene, J gene, and CDR3 amino acid sequence. Percentage overlap between repertoires was calculated by dividing the number of shared unique clonotypes by the size of the smaller repertoire. Richness of each repertoire was evaluated using RTK rarefaction, the Chao1 estimator, and Recon v2.1 estimates of unobserved clonotypes. Generation probabilities were computed with OLGA for all TCRbeta clonotypes obtained by the gDNA method from several donors. TCRdb provides this immuneACCESS table in a form limited to in-frame rearrangements. Some clones are lacking; in checked studies, under half of them reflect an unresolved V gene, and why the rest are absent is not known. V and J calls and clone size come straight from that table; D and trimming were deduced from the DNA. Recorded for this sample are roughly 520,000 clones; approximately 95% of them occurred a single time. The ten largest clones add up to about 0.068% of the sample.

Healthy HIV-negative adults with no recently reported acute infections or vaccinations were included as donors. All donors were Caucasian adults living in Nashville, Tennessee, USA. CD4+ T cells were enriched through magnetic negative selection, after which naive cells were positively selected on CD45RA and the remaining negative fraction served as the memory subset. Blood was collected by leukapheresis, and PBMCs were isolated by Ficoll-Histopaque density gradient centrifugation and then cryopreserved in liquid nitrogen vapor phase. Purity and quantity of every magnetically sorted T cell population were checked by analytical flow cytometry. Genomic DNA was isolated from every sorted fraction and measured by UV absorbance on a Nanodrop 2000c. Points on this clone: This clone's antigen is unknown. It has no much larger one-base neighbor in the sample; base qualities were not kept.

The specimen was naive CD4+ T cells sorted from blood. The cell subset or site label on this specimen signifies: CD45RA+ positively selected. The sequence came from a woman in her thirties in good health. The chain employs TRBV29-1 and TRBJ1-1; a confident D gene designation cannot be given. CDR3 protein: CSVGGPNTEAFF. The bases are TGCAGCGTTGGGGGTCCGAACACTGAAGCTTTCTTT.